This entry features one TCR beta chain sequence. This record comes from a study of CD8 T cells in Susac syndrome. cDNA came from roughly 0.5 to 1 ug RNA primed by random hexamers. TCRdb used MiXCR to reprocess the immunoSEQ multiplex PCR reads, holding one entry per CDR3 protein. The data show 190,000 or so distinct CDR3 sequences, with nearly 95% seen just once and about 0.09% held by the top ten. The V end lost 5 bases, the J end lost 0 bases, and 15 bases lay between the germline ends. CDR1 is SGHRS, CDR2 YFSETQ, per germline. The CDR3 sequence is 15 residues long. The patients serving as multiple sclerosis controls were treatment-naive. They had stable or active relapsing-remitting disease and fulfilled revised McDonald criteria.

This TCR derives from a human donor with multiple sclerosis. This chain joins TRBV5-1 and TRBJ2-7, with D possibly TRBD1 on 6 matching bases. Sequences were obtained from CD4+ T cells from PBMCs. The CDR3 loop reads CASRQRRDNSYEQYF. CDR3 nucleotide sequence: TGCGCCAGCAGACAACGTAGGGACAACTCCTACGAGCAGTACTTC.